One sample yielded the 10 T cell receptor beta chains listed below, sequenced in a study of blood T cell repertoires in COVID-19. Some clones are missing from TCRdb's copy, which holds only in-frame ones; the method was immunoSEQ multiplex PCR. The sample yields approximately 200,000 clones, 70% to 90% seen once. The sequenced material came from PBMCs or T cells enriched from blood (not recorded which). The receptors here all came from a man in his forties who had recovered from COVID-19.

The chain carries TRBV28 and TRBJ2-1, with D tentatively TRBD1 (5 bases). This CDR3 has 15 residues. V shed 4 bases and J shed 7 bases, with 17 bases lying between them. Germline V gene data show CDR1 as MDHEN and CDR2 as SYDVKM. The CDR3 DNA is TGTGCCAGCAGTTCAGGGTTTAAGGTTTCGAATGAGCAGTTCTTC. This codes for CASSSGFKVSNEQFF.

CDR3 protein: CASSLRGAVGYTF. The CDR3 DNA reads TGTGCCAGCAGTTTAAGGGGCGCAGTTGGCTACACCTTC. The chain is built from TRBV12-3 or TRBV12-4 and TRBJ1-2, with D tentatively TRBD1 (5 bases). V lost 2 bases, J lost 7 bases, and 11 bases lay in between. The CDR3 loop spans 13 amino acids.

The rearrangement joins TRBV29-1 to TRBJ2-1; 8 nucleotides line up with TRBD2. Germline assignment: CDR1 SQVTM and CDR2 ANQGSEA. CDR3 length: 13 amino acids. Trimming at V came to 7 bases and at J to 4 bases, leaving 6 bases not matched to a gene. DNA of the CDR3: TGCAGCGCTGGGACTAGACAGTACAATGAGCAGTTCTTC. This translates into CSAGTRQYNEQFF.

The chain recombines TRBV28 with TRBJ1-2, with D tentatively TRBD1 (5 bases). The germline CDR1 and CDR2 sequences are MDHEN and SYDVKM. V dropped 7 bases and J dropped 4 bases, with 13 bases sitting between them. The CDR3 is 13 residues long. The CDR3 spells CASTGTSPYGYTF. The CDR3 bases are TGTGCCAGCACCGGGACTTCTCCCTATGGCTACACCTTC.

The chain carries TRBV3-1 (or the pseudogene TRBV3-2) and TRBJ1-1, with TRBD1 identical over 7 bases. The junction had 2 bases not matched to a gene; V was cut back by 2 bases and J by 2 bases. The CDR3 spans 14 residues. Per germline, CDR1 LGHDT and CDR2 YNNKEL (reference sequence). CDR3 sequence: CASSQSGGNTEAFF. The CDR3, as DNA: TGTGCCAGCAGCCAATCAGGGGGAAACACTGAAGCTTTCTTT.

The chain joins TRBV7-9 to TRBJ1-1; the D is unclear. This CDR3 spans 14 amino acids. Trimming shortened V by 5 bases and J by 10 bases, and 20 bases separated the two germline ends. The V gene's germline CDR1 is SEHNR and CDR2 FQNEAQ (reference sequence). The CDR3 region is CASSRGVNGPRAFF. Here the CDR3 DNA reads TGTGCCAGCAGCCGCGGGGTTAACGGGCCCAGAGCTTTCTTT.

The sample holds a few counts of this clone. J is TRBJ1-2 and V is TRBV7-8; D not resolved. The length of the CDR3 is 15 residues. CDR1 is SGHVS, CDR2 FQNEAQ, per germline. V dropped 5 bases and J dropped 1 base, with 14 bases sitting between them. CDR3 protein: CASSPRPGNNYGYTF. The CDR3 DNA reads TGTGCCAGCAGCCCCCGTCCGGGGAATAACTATGGCTACACCTTC.

This chain links TRBV19 with TRBJ1-1; 9 bases line up with TRBD1. The junction had 14 bases not matched to a gene; V was cut back by 1 base and J by 5 bases. CDR1 and CDR2 (germline): LNHDA, SQIVND (reference sequence). The CDR3 is 18 residues long. CDR3 nucleotide sequence: TGTGCCAGTAGTATAGGTCCGGGACAGGGTTGGTTTGCGACTGAAGCTTTCTTT. It encodes CASSIGPGQGWFATEAFF.

CDR3 sequence (DNA): TGCGCCAGCAGCACTACACAGGGGAACACTGAAGCTTTCTTT. Its translation is CASSTTQGNTEAFF. The gene calls are TRBV5-1 and TRBJ1-1, with a tentative D call TRBD1 (6 bases). Germline lookup yields CDR1 SGHRS and CDR2 YFSETQ. Trimming cost V 4 bases and J 1 base, with 11 bases left between them. The CDR3 contains 14 residues. Full variable domain (missing parts from reference TRBV5-1 and TRBJ1-1): KAGVTQTPRYLIKTRGQQVTLSCSPISGHRSVSWYQQTPGQGLQFLFEYFSETQRNKGNFPGRFSGRQFSNSRSEMNVSTLELGDSALYLCASSTTQGNTEAFFGQGTRLTVV.

This clone came up once. The chain employs TRBV5-1 and TRBJ2-5, with 9 bases identical to TRBD1. The CDR3 runs 15 residues. Germline V CDR1 and CDR2: SGHRS, YFSETQ. V lost 3 bases and J lost 5; bases outside the gene matches: 8. DNA of the CDR3: TGCGCCAGCAGCTCCACAGGGGGCGGCAGGGAGACCCAGTACTTC. Translated, it gives CASSSTGGGRETQYF.